The next 10 T cell receptor beta chains were all read from a single sample in a study of OX40 agonist ivuxolimab in advanced cancers. Assay used: immunoSEQ multiplex PCR; TCRdb lists only in-frame clones, some missing. The sample includes about 100,000 clones, 86% of them seen just once. The material sequenced was CD4+ or CD8+ T cells sorted from blood, taken in a trial of the OX40 agonist ivuxolimab. Receptor source: an adult with an advanced solid tumor such as melanoma, head and neck, liver or kidney cancer.

This chain joins TRBV19 and TRBJ2-7; perhaps TRBD2 as D (7 bases). The CDR3 runs 14 residues. Between the trimmed V and J ends, which lost 2 bases and 5 bases, there was a span of 13 bases. Germline V gives CDR1 LNHDA, CDR2 SQIVND (reference sequence). CDR3 sequence reads: CASSIKGGPHEQYF. The CDR3 nucleotides read TGTGCCAGTAGTATAAAGGGGGGGCCCCACGAGCAGTACTTC.

This rearrangement joins TRBV18 to TRBJ1-2; D not certain. The CDR3 loop spans 13 amino acids. Germline assignment: CDR1 KGHSH and CDR2 LQKENI. Trimming left V 4 bases short and J 4 bases short, with 10 bases between. The CDR3 coding sequence is TGTGCCAGCTCACGAGGGCACTCCTATGGCTACACCTTC. This codes for CASSRGHSYGYTF.

V gene TRBV9 combines with J gene TRBJ1-1; TRBD1 matches 7 bases. Germline lookup yields CDR1 SGDLS and CDR2 YYNGEE. The CDR3 loop spans 15 amino acids. V was pared by 1 base and J by 0 bases, with 3 bases of the junction left unmatched. CDR3 sequence reads: CASSVKDRMNTEAFF. The DNA for the CDR3 is TGTGCCAGCAGCGTAAAGGACAGGATGAACACTGAAGCTTTCTTT.

The chain joins TRBV30 to TRBJ2-5; D perhaps matches TRBD2 (6 bases). Trimming took 3 bases from V and 4 from J, leaving 15 bases between them. The germline V gene encodes CDR1 GTSNPN and CDR2 SVGIG (reference sequence). The CDR3 runs to 14 residues. CDR3 residues: CAWSGRGGRETQYF. The CDR3 region has the DNA TGTGCCTGGAGCGGAAGAGGAGGGCGAGAGACCCAGTACTTC.

The chain carries TRBV7-9 and TRBJ1-1, with 9 bases lining up with TRBD1. Germline CDR1 SEHNR, CDR2 FQNEAQ (reference sequence). This CDR3 region has 17 residues. The ends lost 4 bases at V and 4 bases at J; junction bases unmatched: 13. In DNA form, the CDR3 reads TGTGCCAGCAGCTCCCAGAAAGCTACGACAGGGGGCACTGAAGCTTTCTTT. Its protein product is CASSSQKATTGGTEAFF.

V is TRBV7-9 and J is TRBJ1-4, with D hard to call. Trimming pared 5 bases from V and 6 bases from J, leaving 13 bases between. The CDR3 loop spans 14 amino acids. From germline, CDR1 is SEHNR and CDR2 FQNEAQ (reference sequence). The CDR3 sequence is CASSVGSVYEKLFF. The CDR3 nucleotides read TGTGCCAGCAGCGTCGGGTCCGTGTATGAAAAACTGTTTTTT.

The chain is built from TRBV7-2 and TRBJ1-2, with TRBD1 as a possible D gene (5 bases). The germline V and J ends were trimmed by 5 bases and 4 bases, with 11 bases remaining between them. The germline gives CDR1 SGHTA, CDR2 FQGNSA. CDR3 size: 13 residues. The CDR3 spells CASSPRQSYGYTF. The CDR3 nucleotides are TGTGCCAGCAGCCCCAGACAGAGCTATGGCTACACCTTC.

The chain couples TRBV5-1 to TRBJ1-2; TRBD1 matches at 9 bases. Germline V gives CDR1 SGHRS, CDR2 YFSETQ. CDR3 length equals 14 residues. J lost 5 bases, V lost 2 bases, and 4 bases had no gene match. DNA of the CDR3: TGCGCCAGCAGCTTAACCGGGACAGGGTATGGCTACACCTTC. Its protein product is CASSLTGTGYGYTF.

V and J are TRBV7-2 and TRBJ2-7; D remains unclear. Germline V gene data show CDR1 as SGHTA and CDR2 as FQGNSA. This CDR3 is built from 15 residues. V lost 2 bases, J lost 3 bases, and 14 bases lay in between. The CDR3 nucleotides read TGTGCCAGCAGCTTAACGTTGGGCGTGAACTACGAGCAGTACTTC. Amino acid sequence: CASSLTLGVNYEQYF.

J is TRBJ1-4 and V is TRBV7-9, with no clear D. In germline, CDR1 is SEHNR, CDR2 FQNEAQ (reference sequence). This CDR3 contains 12 residues. V was clipped by 2 bases and J by 8 bases, with 6 bases between them. The CDR3 loop reads CASSLREEKLFF. The CDR3 DNA reads as TGTGCCAGCAGCTTAAGGGAGGAAAAACTGTTTTTT.